This T cell receptor beta chain was recorded in a study of control samples from healthy donors and cancer patients. Measured with immunoSEQ multiplex PCR; TCRdb has only the in-frame clones, and not every one. The data contain tens of thousands of clones, about 88% of them singletons. Germline assignment: CDR1 LGHNA and CDR2 YNFKEQ. V was cut by 0 bases and J by 8 bases, with 17 bases left in between. The CDR3 spans 16 residues. Source material: blood. V usage is TRBV4-2 and J usage is TRBJ2-1; D is perhaps TRBD1 or TRBD2 (6 bases each). This sequence originates from a woman aged 50 to 60 in good health. The CDR3 loop is CASSQDTGGVSYEQFF. The CDR3, as DNA: TGTGCCAGCAGCCAAGACACCGGGGGCGTAAGTTATGAGCAGTTCTTC.